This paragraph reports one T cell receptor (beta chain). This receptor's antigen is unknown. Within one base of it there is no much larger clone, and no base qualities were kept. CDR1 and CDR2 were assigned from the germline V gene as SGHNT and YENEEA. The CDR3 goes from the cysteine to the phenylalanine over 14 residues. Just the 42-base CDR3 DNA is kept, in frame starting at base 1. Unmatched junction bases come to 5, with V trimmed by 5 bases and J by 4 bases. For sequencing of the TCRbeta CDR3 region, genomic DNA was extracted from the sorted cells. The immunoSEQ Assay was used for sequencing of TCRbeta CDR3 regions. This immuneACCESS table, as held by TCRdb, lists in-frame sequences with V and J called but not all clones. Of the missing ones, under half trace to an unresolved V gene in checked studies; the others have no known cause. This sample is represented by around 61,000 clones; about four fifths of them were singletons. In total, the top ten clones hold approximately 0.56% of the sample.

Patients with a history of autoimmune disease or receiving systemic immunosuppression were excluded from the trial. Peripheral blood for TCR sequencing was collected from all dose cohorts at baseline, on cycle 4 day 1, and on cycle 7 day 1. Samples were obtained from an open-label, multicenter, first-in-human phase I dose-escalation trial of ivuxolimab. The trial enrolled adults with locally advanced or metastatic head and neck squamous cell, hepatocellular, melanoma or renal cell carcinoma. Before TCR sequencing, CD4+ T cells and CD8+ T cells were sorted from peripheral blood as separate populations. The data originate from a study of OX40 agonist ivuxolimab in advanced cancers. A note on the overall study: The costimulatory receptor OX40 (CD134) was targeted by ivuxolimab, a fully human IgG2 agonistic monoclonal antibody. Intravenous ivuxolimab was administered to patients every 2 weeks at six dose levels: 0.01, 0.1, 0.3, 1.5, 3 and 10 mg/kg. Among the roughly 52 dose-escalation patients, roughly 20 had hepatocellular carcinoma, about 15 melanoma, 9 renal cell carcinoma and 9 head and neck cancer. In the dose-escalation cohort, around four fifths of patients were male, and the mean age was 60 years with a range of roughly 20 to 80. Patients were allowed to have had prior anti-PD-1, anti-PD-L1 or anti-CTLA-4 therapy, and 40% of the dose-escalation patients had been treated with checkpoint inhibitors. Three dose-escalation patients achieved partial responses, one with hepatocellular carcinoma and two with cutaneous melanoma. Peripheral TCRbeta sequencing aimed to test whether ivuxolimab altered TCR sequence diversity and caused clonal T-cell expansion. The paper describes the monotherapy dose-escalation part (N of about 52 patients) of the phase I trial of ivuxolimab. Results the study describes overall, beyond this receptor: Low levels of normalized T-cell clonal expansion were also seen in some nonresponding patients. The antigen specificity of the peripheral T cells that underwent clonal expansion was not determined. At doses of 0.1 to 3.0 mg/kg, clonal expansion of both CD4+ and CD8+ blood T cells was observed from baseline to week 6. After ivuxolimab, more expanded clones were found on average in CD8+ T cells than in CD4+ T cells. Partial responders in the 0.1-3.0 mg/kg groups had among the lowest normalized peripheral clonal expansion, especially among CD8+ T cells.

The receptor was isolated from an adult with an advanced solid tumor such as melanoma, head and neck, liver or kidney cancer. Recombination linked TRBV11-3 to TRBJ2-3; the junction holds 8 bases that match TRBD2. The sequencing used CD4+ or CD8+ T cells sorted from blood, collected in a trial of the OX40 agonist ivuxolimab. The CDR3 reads CASSPGRASDTQYF. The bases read TGTGCCAGCAGCCCCGGGAGGGCCTCAGATACGCAGTATTTT.